These 19 T cell receptor beta chains originate from one sample sequenced in a study of CD8 T cells in Susac syndrome. The authors reverse transcribed 0.5 to 1 ug RNA with random hexamers. Using its own MiXCR run on the immunoSEQ multiplex PCR reads, TCRdb lists one record per CDR3 protein. Among about 120,000 distinct CDR3 sequences listed, 85% to 95% were seen once. Material: CD8+ T cells from PBMCs. The receptors were sampled from a human donor with Susac syndrome.

J is TRBJ2-2 and V is TRBV2; either TRBD1 or TRBD2 may fit D (5 bases each). Between the trimmed V and J ends, which lost 9 bases and 0 bases, there was a span of 11 bases. Germline CDR1 reads SNHLY; CDR2 reads FYNNEI. This CDR3 has 14 amino acids. In DNA, the CDR3 is TGTGCCAGTCGGCTGGGACCGAACACCGGGGAGCTGTTTTTT. This sequence encodes CASRLGPNTGELFF.

V and J are TRBV14 and TRBJ2-3; 10 bases are a match to TRBD2. The V gene end was trimmed by 0 bases and the J gene end by 6 bases; junction bases not matched to a gene: 9. The CDR3 sequence is 17 residues long. CDR1 and CDR2 from the germline V gene are SGHDN and FVKESK. This CDR3 is CASSQDFPTSGYDTQYF. CDR3 coding DNA: TGTGCCAGCAGCCAAGATTTCCCGACTAGCGGGTACGATACGCAGTATTTT.

J is TRBJ1-1 and V is TRBV9; 7 bases line up with TRBD1. With 3 bases clipped from V and 4 bases from J, the junction kept 3 bases outside the gene matches. CDR1 is SGDLS and CDR2 is YYNGEE in the germline V gene. There are 13 residues in the CDR3. CDR3 in amino acids: CASSDRGGTEAFF. CDR3 in DNA: TGTGCCAGCAGCGACAGGGGAGGCACTGAAGCTTTCTTT. The whole variable domain, remainder taken from reference TRBV9 and TRBJ1-1, is DSGVTQTPKHLITATGQRVTLRCSPRSGDLSVYWYQQSLDQGLQFLIQYYNGEERAKGNILERFSAQQFPDLHSELNLSSLELGDSALYFCASSDRGGTEAFFGQGTRLTVV.

The chain links TRBV27 to TRBJ1-1, with D possibly being TRBD1 (6 bases). The ends were cut back, 7 bases at V and 4 bases at J, with 19 bases in the middle. This CDR3 region has 15 residues. CDR1 is MNHEY, CDR2 SMNVEV, per germline (reference sequence). The CDR3 DNA is TGTGCCAGCACCCCGGGGTCGCCCAGGGGCACTGAAGCTTTCTTT. It codes for CASTPGSPRGTEAFF.

V and J are TRBV3-1 and TRBJ1-2; D unclear. This CDR3 has 13 amino acids. V lost 0 bases, J lost 8 bases, and 10 bases lay in between. Looked up from germline, CDR1 is LGHDT and CDR2 is YNNKEL (reference sequence). This CDR3 reads CASSQDRSSGYTF. The CDR3 bases are TGTGCCAGCAGCCAAGATCGGTCCAGCGGCTACACCTTC.

The chain has TRBV25-1 and TRBJ2-3; the match to TRBD2 covers 7 bases. The germline CDR1 and CDR2 sequences are MGHDK and SYGVNS. The junction had 7 bases not matched to a gene; V was cut back by 4 bases and J by 3 bases. The CDR3 totals 15 residues. The CDR3 reads CASSVGGGGTDTQYF. CDR3 bases: TGTGCCAGCAGTGTTGGGGGGGGAGGTACAGATACGCAGTATTTT.

The gene calls are TRBV6-5 and TRBJ2-1; 13 nucleotides match TRBD2. Germline V gene lookup returns CDR1 MNHEY and CDR2 SVGAGI. CDR3 length: 16 amino acids. Trimming cost V 2 bases and J 5 bases; bases outside gene matches: 3. CDR3 coding DNA: TGTGCCAGCAGTTACACGGGACTAGCGGGGAACAATGAGCAGTTCTTC. Amino acids: CASSYTGLAGNNEQFF.

The chain employs TRBV10-3 and TRBJ2-5; D is unclear. V shed 11 bases and J shed 5 bases, with 9 bases lying between them. Germline CDR1 and CDR2: ENHRY and SYGVKD. This CDR3 contains 10 residues. DNA of the CDR3: TGTGCCGCCGGAGCGGAGACCCAGTACTTC. It translates to CAAGAETQYF.

The rearrangement uses TRBV4-1 and TRBJ1-2; no clear D gene. CDR1 is MGHRA and CDR2 is YSYEKL in the germline V gene. The V end lost 5 bases, the J end lost 7 bases, and 8 bases lay between the germline ends. The CDR3 is 11 amino acids. The DNA of the CDR3 is TGCGCCAGCAGCTCACAGACTGGCTACACCTTC. It yields the protein CASSSQTGYTF.

The V and J genes are TRBV16 and TRBJ1-1; D perhaps matches TRBD1 (5 bases). Germline assignment: CDR1 KGHSY and CDR2 FQNENV. With 4 bases removed from V and 10 bases from J, the gap between germline ends came to 19 bases. This CDR3 contains 14 residues. Written as DNA, the CDR3 is TGTGCCAGCAGCCTAGGGGAGGACACTGAGGGAGCTTTCTTT. Protein: CASSLGEDTEGAFF.

The J gene is TRBJ2-5, the V gene TRBV25-1, with 8 bases aligning to TRBD2. CDR3 length: 15 amino acids. Per the germline V gene, CDR1 is MGHDK and CDR2 is SYGVNS. V gave up 1 base and J gave up 5 bases; unmatched junction bases: 6. The CDR3 loop is CASSEFAGGGETQYF. CDR3 DNA sequence: TGTGCCAGCAGTGAATTCGCGGGGGGAGGGGAGACCCAGTACTTC.

The chain is built from TRBV27 and TRBJ2-3, with 12 bases aligning to TRBD2. Germline CDR1 MNHEY, CDR2 SMNVEV (reference sequence). Trimming cost V 4 bases and J 3 bases; bases outside gene matches: 2. This CDR3 is 15 amino acids long. As DNA, the CDR3 is TGTGCCAGCAGTTCCGGGACTAGCGGGACAGATACGCAGTATTTT. It yields the protein CASSSGTSGTDTQYF.

The J gene is TRBJ2-3, the V gene TRBV24-1; possibly TRBD2 for D (7 bases). Germline CDR1 is KGHDR and CDR2 is SFDVKD. Trimming stripped 9 bases from V and 0 bases from J, with 15 bases between. The CDR3 loop spans 15 amino acids. CDR3 DNA sequence: TGTGCCACCGCCCTCGGGGGGCAGAGCACAGATACGCAGTATTTT. This sequence encodes CATALGGQSTDTQYF.

The rearrangement links TRBV29-1 to TRBJ1-4; D perhaps matches TRBD1 (6 bases). V dropped 0 bases and J dropped 8 bases, with 10 bases sitting between them. The length of the CDR3 is 13 residues. The germline CDR1 and CDR2 sequences are SQVTM and ANQGSEA. The CDR3 coding sequence is TGCAGCGTTGAAGACAGGGGAGGGGAAAAACTGTTTTTT. The encoded protein is CSVEDRGGEKLFF.

Here the CDR3 reads CASPRDRNSPLHF. CDR3 bases: TGCGCCAGCCCGCGGGACCGCAATTCACCCCTCCACTTT. The chain carries TRBV5-1 and TRBJ1-6; possible D gene TRBD1, 5 bases. Germline assignment: CDR1 SGHRS and CDR2 YFSETQ. V was cut by 7 bases and J by 7 bases, with 12 bases left in between. The CDR3 extends over 13 amino acids. The whole variable domain, remainder taken from reference TRBV5-1 and TRBJ1-6, is KAGVTQTPRYLIKTRGQQVTLSCSPISGHRSVSWYQQTPGQGLQFLFEYFSETQRNKGNFPGRFSGRQFSNSRSEMNVSTLELGDSALYLCASPRDRNSPLHFGNGTRLTVT.

The chain joins TRBV9 to TRBJ2-3; 8 positions match TRBD2. The V gene's germline CDR1 is SGDLS and CDR2 YYNGEE. The CDR3 totals 12 residues. Germline trimming cut 0 bases from V and 11 bases from J; bases unmatched to any gene: 2. The DNA for the CDR3 is TGTGCCAGCAGCGTAGGCCTAGCGGGGCAGTATTTT. Its protein is CASSVGLAGQYF.

This rearrangement joins TRBV6-2 or TRBV6-3 to TRBJ2-1; 8 bases align to TRBD2. Germline-derived CDR1 and CDR2 are MNHEY and SVGEGT. V was pared by 6 bases and J by 4 bases, with 14 bases of the junction left unmatched. CDR3 length: 17 residues. For the CDR3, the DNA is TGTGCCAGCAGAATACCGTCTTCGCGGGGGGCATACAATGAGCAGTTCTTC. Protein: CASRIPSSRGAYNEQFF.

The rearrangement links TRBV29-1 to TRBJ1-2; TRBD1 matches at 8 bases. This CDR3 region has 13 residues. Germline trimming cut 7 bases from V and 6 bases from J; bases unmatched to any gene: 10. Germline assignment: CDR1 SQVTM and CDR2 ANQGSEA. The chain's CDR3 is CSAETGDEDGYTF. DNA of the CDR3: TGCAGCGCCGAGACAGGGGACGAAGATGGCTACACCTTC.

This clonotype was recorded only once. V usage is TRBV13 and J usage is TRBJ2-3, with 8 bases lining up with TRBD2. The junction had 8 bases not matched to a gene; V was cut back by 5 bases and J by 4 bases. Germline CDR1 PRHDT, CDR2 FYEKMQ (reference sequence). The CDR3 loop spans 15 amino acids. CDR3 protein: CASSPSRGGPDTQYF. CDR3 sequence (DNA): TGTGCCAGCAGCCCCTCCCGGGGGGGGCCAGATACGCAGTATTTT.